The sequence of this T cell receptor beta chain was determined in a study of cytomegalovirus exposure and HLA in healthy donors (dated by TCRdb to about 2017). With regard to the full study: According to an earlier analysis of a few hundred of the donors, about 190 million T cells yielded 100 million or so unique TCR beta sequences and approximately 300 Gb of sequence data. The study profiled the T cell repertoires of more than 500 subjects by immunosequencing and related them to cytomegalovirus serostatus. Class I and class II HLA loci were covered by the typing at four-digit resolution. Among the roughly 400 genotyped donors, around 81% belonged to the genetic ancestry cluster associated with self-reported Caucasian donors. Because of strong linkage in the cohort, roughly five DR-DQ haplotypes were treated as single units for association and clustering. To predict cytomegalovirus infection status, the study combined high-throughput TCR immunosequencing, statistical association of individual TCRs with disease status, and machine learning. A later genetic analysis took genome-wide SNP genotypes for about three fifths of the roughly 670 donors and used that subset as a discovery cohort. The number of typed donors differed by locus: about 620-640 for A, B, C, DRB1 and DQB1; 522 for DQA1; over 600 for DPA1; and around 450 for DPB1. Besides the first cohort of 500 to 700 subjects, a separate validation cohort made up of 120 different subjects was used. To decide whether each TCR beta V gene segment behaved as functional or pseudogenic, an earlier analysis of nearly 600 of the donors relied on high-throughput TCR beta sequencing. The later analysis used no new phenotypic data to find candidate immune exposures, relying instead on TCR beta sequences and their occurrence across donors. Across around 400 genotyped donors of the cohort, an average of roughly 200,000 unique TCR beta nucleotide sequences per donor were sequenced, and approximately 17% of those sequences were non-productive. The aim of the study was to test whether cataloging public T cell receptors could identify signatures of past pathogen exposure. A later analysis re-examined previously published TCR beta repertoires from roughly 650 donors and added high-resolution HLA genotyping to investigate patterns of TCR occurrence. All discovery cohort repertoires had been generated using a single sequencing platform. Approximately 310 gigabases of sequencing data and approximately 85 million unique TCR sequences were included in an early release covering 500 to 750 HLA-typed donors. Donor age, sex, ethnicity and CMV serostatus were compiled alongside the repertoire data. What the study reported, not specific to this receptor: Broadly in line with IMGT annotations, most TCR beta V segments showed up in productive rearrangements about 90% or about 30% of the time in an earlier analysis of approximately 600 of the donors. In a later genetic analysis, fewer N-insertions in productive TCRs were reported among donors in an Asian-associated ancestry cluster than the approximately 630-donor mean. A further reported finding was that TCR beta sequences accurately predicted the HLA-A and HLA-B alleles for most subjects in the first cohort. Only TCR beta chains were sequenced in this cohort, and the absence of alpha or paired-chain data limited detectable features. In a later analysis, most CMV-associated TCR beta chains were found to appear HLA-restricted, with HLA associations seemingly driven largely by CMV exposure. A cluster of highly shared sequence variants was judged likely to represent a technical artifact of the sequencing pipeline. Some IMGT-functional V segments, including TRBV6-2 and TRBV6-3, could not be told apart with the 87-base-pair reads, so those segments were excluded. CMV serostatus was the only immune exposure information available for the cohort. Because counts were too low, seventeen rarely observed V segments, including chromosome 9 orphons, were excluded from the earlier analysis of a few hundred of the donors. Linkage disequilibrium might explain the correlated functional status among segregating V segments, but an unknown experimental factor could not be ruled out. A later analysis associated 16,951 TCR beta sequences with specific HLA alleles at a false discovery rate of 0.05. In the study, roughly 160 TCR beta chains were listed as associated with cytomegalovirus. The authors suggested that the approach could potentially be generalized to other disease states and immunological phenotypes. Across donors, most TCR sequences were observed very rarely, whereas some public TCRs were present in many individuals. Several of the top co-occurrence clusters appeared to be linked to parvovirus B19, influenza, CMV and Epstein-Barr virus, according to a later analysis. In a later genetic analysis, a missense DCLRE1C variant was associated with V-gene and J-gene trimming of TCR beta chains, and the association was replicated in an independent cohort. A later analysis found that TCR association rates varied across HLA loci, with DRB1 alleles showing the most associated TCRs and HLA-C alleles the fewest. In vitro tests confirmed that a few of the cytomegalovirus-associated TCR beta chains recognize cytomegalovirus antigens. In both the original and validation cohorts, the classifier was reported to diagnose cytomegalovirus status with high specificity and sensitivity. Because HLA typing was missing for some donors at each locus, association tests included only the typed subset. When HLA alleles, especially DR and DQ, strongly co-occurred, TCR associations were difficult to assign to individual alleles. Roughly uniform sequencing depth across donors was assumed in presence/absence analyses, although this assumption may not hold. In a later analysis, HLA-associated TCR beta chains were found to be more clonally expanded and to have lower generation probabilities than equally common non-associated chains.

The cohort consisted of some 670 healthy bone marrow donors. At the time of sampling, every cohort member was nominally healthy, though immune exposures that went unrecorded were likely present. The donor tested CMV seronegative, placing the donor among the 350 to 400 seronegative members of the cohort. Each donor provided a peripheral blood sample, and peripheral blood mononuclear cells were used for TCR beta sequencing. The Qiagen DNeasy Blood Extraction Kit was used to extract genomic DNA from the blood cell samples. The receptor library was made with the immunoSEQ multiplex PCR assay. For the multiplex PCR, a mixture combining 60 forward primers for TCR Vbeta segments and 13 reverse primers for TCR Jbeta segments was used. Amplification of the CDR3 region of rearranged TCR beta genes was performed with a multiplex PCR assay on genomic DNA. The Illumina HiSeq System was used to sequence the amplified TCR beta libraries as 87-base-pair reads. In the paper's pipeline: Across the 670 or so repertoires, a later analysis counted 78 million or so unique TCR beta chains, approximately 10 million of which were shared by at least two donors. To remove PCR and sequencing errors, raw reads were error-corrected and collapsed into unique sequences using a nearest-neighbor algorithm that merged closely related sequences. CDR3 sequences were aligned to IMGT reference sequences to assign V, D and J gene segments. Each retained sequence needed at least a six-nucleotide match to both a V gene segment and a J gene segment. Rearrangements were called productive when the CDR3 lacked stop codons and stayed in frame with V and J; all others were non-productive. CDR3 was defined by IMGT convention, running from the second conserved V-encoded cysteine to the conserved J-encoded phenylalanine. The earlier analysis of some 580 of the donors excluded any sequence lacking an unambiguous match to a single V gene segment. An earlier analysis of over 450 of the donors classified V segments as functional when productive rearrangements were above 56.7% and as segregating when the standard deviation between donors was above 5%. A statistical classification framework was developed to diagnose cytomegalovirus status using the catalog of TCR beta chain sequences. V and J gene assignment, in a later analysis, came from comparing TCR nucleotide sequences with IMGT/GENE-DB human TR gene sequences. Using the TCRdist pipeline, a later analysis assigned CDR3 sequences along with most-parsimonious VDJ recombination scenarios. In a later analysis, each TCR beta chain was defined by its CDR3 amino acid sequence together with its V-gene family, and reads without a unique V-gene family were excluded. A later analysis removed 500 to 600 highly shared, low-generation-probability nucleotide sequences to deal with suspected cross-contamination and a sequencing artifact. A later analysis calculated a clonal expansion index for each public chain from normalized within-repertoire ranks of inferred template counts. In a later analysis, generation probabilities were computed using a VDJ recombination model fitted to out-of-frame rearrangements, and the results were checked against IGoR. In a later analysis, hypergeometric tests were used to score TCR-TCR, TCR-HLA and TCR-CMV co-occurrence, with a repertoire-size bias correction applied to TCR pairs. In a later analysis, false discovery rates were estimated by permuting HLA or CMV assignments 20 times. In a later analysis, co-occurring TCRs were grouped using DBSCAN, and TCRdist sequence similarity was added for clustering within HLA-allele-positive subsets. Repertoires with fewer than 30,000 or more than 120,000 public chains were left out of co-occurrence clustering, as were four to six repertoires with anomalous nucleotide sharing. As stored in TCRdb, this immuneACCESS dataset retains in-frame rearrangements with V and J assigned. A fraction of the clones does not appear; measured against another copy, unresolved V genes explain less than half of the discrepancy, and the remainder lacks a known reason. V and J calls plus clone size are reproduced from that table; the DNA served to infer D and trimming. The sample records over 250,000 clones, about 66% of which are singletons. In total, the top ten clones hold about 2.2% of the sample.

The CDR3 goes from the cysteine to the phenylalanine over 15 residues. Kept here is only the CDR3 DNA, which spans 45 bases and is read in frame from base 1. V and J lose 2 bases and 5 bases, and a span of 13 bases separates them. For CDR1 and CDR2, the germline V gene (reference sequence) lists WNHNN and SYGVQD. Points on this clone: Its antigen is still unknown. No much larger clonotype is one base removed from it; base qualities were not supplied.

This chain joins TRBV10-1 to TRBJ2-1; no D gene call is confident. This receptor was identified in a female donor in good health and CMV-seronegative. Sequenced input: PBMCs. This receptor has the CDR3 CASSERASRDNEQFF. The DNA sequence follows: TGCGCCAGCAGTGAGCGAGCGAGTCGGGACAATGAGCAGTTCTTC.